The 12 T cell receptor beta chains listed next were all sequenced from one sample in a study of T cell responses to AZD1222 COVID-19 vaccine. Method: immunoSEQ multiplex PCR; TCRdb's copy keeps in-frame clones and lacks some. The data hold about 180,000 clones, with 80% to 90% observed a single time. The specimen was peripheral blood, collected on day 0 of AZD1222 vaccination. The receptors derive from an adult in good health.

CDR3 sequence (DNA): TGTGCCAGCAGCACGGATTACAATGAGCAGTTCTTC. Its translation: CASSTDYNEQFF. V gene TRBV5-5 combines with J gene TRBJ2-1; D uncertain. V was cut by 4 bases and J by 4 bases, with 6 bases left in between. Germline V gives CDR1 SGHKS, CDR2 YYEKEE (reference sequence). The CDR3 length is 12 residues.

The CDR3 DNA sequence: TGTGCCTGGGATGCGGCGTATGGCTACACCTTC. Translated, it gives CAWDAAYGYTF. The chain recombines TRBV30 with TRBJ1-2, with unresolved D. Trimming shortened V by 5 bases and J by 5 bases, and 9 bases separated the two germline ends. CDR1 and CDR2 (germline): GTSNPN, SVGIG (reference sequence). The length of the CDR3 is 11 residues.

This chain uses TRBV7-2 with TRBJ1-4; tentatively, D is TRBD1 (6 bases). This CDR3 comprises 17 residues. Trimming removed 1 base from V and 8 bases from J, with 20 bases in between. Looked up from germline, CDR1 is SGHTA and CDR2 is FQGNSA. DNA for the CDR3: TGTGCCAGCAGCTTAGAGCGAGGGGGGTGGGGAACGGAAAAACTGTTTTTT. Translated, it gives CASSLERGGWGTEKLFF.

The V call is TRBV5-1, the J call TRBJ1-6, with 8 bases aligning to TRBD1. There are 13 residues in the CDR3. Germline CDR1 and CDR2: SGHRS and YFSETQ. The V segment lost 4 bases and the J segment 10 bases; nucleotides outside the gene matches: 4. The CDR3 DNA sequence: TGCGCCAGCAGCAAGGACAGGGACTCACCCCTCCACTTT. It codes for CASSKDRDSPLHF.

The genes are TRBV2 and TRBJ1-4, with D perhaps matching TRBD1 (5 bases). Germline V gene lookup returns CDR1 SNHLY and CDR2 FYNNEI. Trimming left V 6 bases short and J 0 bases short, with 11 bases between. The CDR3 is made up of 15 amino acids. This CDR3 reads CASSPGTTTNEKLFF. DNA for the CDR3: TGTGCCAGCAGCCCCGGGACGACAACTAATGAAAAACTGTTTTTT. The full variable domain, with the rest looked up from reference TRBV2 and TRBJ1-4, is EPEVTQTPSHQVTQMGQEVILRCVPISNHLYFYWYRQILGQKVEFLVSFYNNEISEKSEIFDDQFSVERPDGSNFTLKIRSTKLEDSAMYFCASSPGTTTNEKLFFGSGTQLSVL.

The J gene is TRBJ2-3, the V gene TRBV2; 8 nucleotides match TRBD1. V lost 5 bases, J lost 2 bases, and 12 bases stayed unmatched. The germline gives CDR1 SNHLY, CDR2 FYNNEI. This CDR3 has 17 residues. The CDR3 sequence: CASSLRTGWSLTDTQYF. CDR3 nucleotides: TGTGCCAGCAGTTTACGGACAGGGTGGTCCCTCACAGATACGCAGTATTTT.

Only one count was recorded for this clone. The chain has TRBV21-1 and TRBJ1-5; TRBD1 is taken as the D call from the table, unchecked against the DNA. TRBV21-1 is a pseudogene segment. This CDR3 region has 15 residues. The CDR3 region has the DNA TGTGCCAGCAGCAAAGTGGGGACAGGGCGACAGCCCCAGCATTTT. This gives the protein CASSKVGTGRQPQHF.

With respect to this clone: This CDR3 is missing its conserved last phenylalanine or tryptophan, likely due to a read error. This sequence joins TRBV6-5 and TRBJ1-2; D not resolved. Trimming removed 7 bases from V and 8 bases from J, with 17 bases in between. Germline loops: CDR1 MNHEY, CDR2 SVGAGI. CDR3 length: 13 amino acids. Here the CDR3 reads CASKVLGSSGYTL. The CDR3 nucleotides read TGTGCCAGCAAGGTATTGGGTTCGTCGGGCTACACCCTC.

The gene calls are TRBV29-1 and TRBJ2-7, with TRBD2 matching over 9 bases. From germline, CDR1 is SQVTM and CDR2 ANQGSEA. Trimming cost V 4 bases and J 0 bases; bases outside gene matches: 7. The CDR3 covers 15 residues. The CDR3 sequence: CSVVGRGGRSYEQYF. The CDR3 DNA reads as TGCAGCGTTGTGGGGCGGGGGGGCCGCTCCTACGAGCAGTACTTC.

The chain uses TRBV6-5 and TRBJ1-2; tentatively, D is TRBD1 (6 bases). V lost 5 bases, J lost 5 bases, and 15 bases lay in between. The CDR3 has 14 residues. From germline, CDR1 is MNHEY and CDR2 SVGAGI. The CDR3 loop is CASSPYRDGYGYTF. DNA for the CDR3: TGTGCCAGCAGTCCCTACAGGGATGGGTATGGCTACACCTTC.

The V and J genes are TRBV7-2 and TRBJ2-1; D may be TRBD2 (6 bases). The ends were cut back, 4 bases at V and 9 bases at J, with 16 bases in the middle. CDR1 is SGHTA and CDR2 is FQGNSA in the germline V gene. This CDR3 has 14 amino acids. As DNA, the CDR3 is TGTGCCAGCAGCTCGGCGAGCGGGTGGGGTGAGCAGTTCTTC. Amino acid sequence: CASSSASGWGEQFF. The full variable domain, its missing parts supplied by reference TRBV7-2 and TRBJ2-1, is GAGVSQSPSNKVTEKGKDVELRCDPISGHTALYWYRQSLGQGLEFLIYFQGNSAPDKSGLPSDRFSAERTGGSVSTLTIQRTQQEDSAVYLCASSSASGWGEQFFGPGTRLTVL.

This clone was seen only a few times. The chain has TRBV6-5 and TRBJ2-3; perhaps TRBD2 as D (7 bases). CDR3 size: 14 residues. Germline V gene sequence: CDR1 MNHEY, CDR2 SVGAGI. Trimming cost V 6 bases and J 6 bases, with 16 bases left between them. This CDR3 reads CASSFSGGLDTQYF. The CDR3, as DNA: TGTGCCAGCAGCTTTTCGGGGGGCCTCGATACGCAGTATTTT.